One and the same sample provided the 3 T cell receptor beta chains below, sequenced in a study of blood T cell repertoires in COVID-19. Profiling relied on immunoSEQ multiplex PCR, and the TCRdb table lists in-frame clones only, not all of them. Of some 190,000 clones in the sample, 80% to 90% are singletons; the top ten hold around 1.5%. Sequencing used peripheral blood. The source of these receptors is a man younger than 35 with active or convalescent COVID-19.

The table lists this clone with a few counts. The chain carries TRBV10-3 and TRBJ2-1; tentative D call: TRBD1 (6 bases). Germline-derived CDR1 and CDR2 are ENHRY and SYGVKD. CDR3 length: 16 amino acids. Trimming cost V 3 bases and J 0 bases, with 12 bases left between them. The CDR3 is CAISDQGKSSYNEQFF. The CDR3 nucleotides are TGTGCCATCAGTGATCAGGGGAAGAGCTCCTACAATGAGCAGTTCTTC.

This clone was seen a few times. V gene TRBV10-3 combines with J gene TRBJ2-7; D is possibly TRBD2 (6 bases). This CDR3 has 17 residues. Germline-derived CDR1 and CDR2 are ENHRY and SYGVKD. The V end lost 0 bases, the J end lost 0 bases, and 15 bases lay between the germline ends. The CDR3 loop reads CAISESPSGLSSYEQYF. The CDR3 DNA follows: TGTGCCATCAGTGAGTCGCCATCGGGACTTAGCTCCTACGAGCAGTACTTC.

The CDR3 coding sequence is TGCGCCAGCAGCCAAGGCGGTAGCGGGATTGATACGCAGTATTTT. This gives the protein CASSQGGSGIDTQYF. V gene TRBV4-3 combines with J gene TRBJ2-3; 8 positions agree with TRBD2. Germline lookup yields CDR1 LGHNA and CDR2 YSLEER. This CDR3 has 15 amino acids. After removal of 1 base from V and 6 bases from J, the junction contained 6 bases not matched to a gene.